The table lists the clone carrying this T cell receptor beta chain with a few counts. Its antigen remains unidentified. The CDR3 loop spans 15 amino acids. Per germline, CDR1 MNHNS and CDR2 SASEGT. The V gene end was trimmed by 2 bases and the J gene end by 2 bases; junction bases not matched to a gene: 6. The PCR used 60 Vbeta and 13 Jbeta primers. Assay: immunoSEQ multiplex PCR; the TCRdb copy retains only in-frame clones and omits some. The sample has around 86,000 clones; approximately 7.1% are singletons. This record belongs to a study of cytomegalovirus exposure and HLA in healthy donors. Study-level points and caveats: Reportedly, a later analysis found an Asian-associated ancestry cluster had fewer N-insertions than the roughly 700-donor mean.

The rearrangement joins TRBV6-1 to TRBJ2-7; 7 bases agree with TRBD2. The material sequenced was PBMCs. This receptor was obtained from a man aged 50-59 years in good health and CMV-seronegative. The CDR3 DNA sequence: TGTGCCAGCAGTGAAAAGGGCGGGGGACCCTACGAGCAGTACTTC. Its protein is CASSEKGGGPYEQYF.